This TCR beta chain was documented in a study of response to subunit inactivated influenza vaccine. This clonotype occurred many times. Its antigen is unknown. A single record per CDR3 protein comes from TCRdb applying MiXCR to the RT-PCR reads. This table has more than 400,000 distinct CDR3 sequences, 10% to 11% appearing once. Whole-study findings and limits: The authors suggested that few new T cells are recruited per seasonal influenza vaccination.

The CDR3 extends over 16 amino acids. CDR1 and CDR2 from the germline V gene are SGHVS and FQNEAQ. V was trimmed by 1 base and J by 6 bases, leaving 15 bases between them. This sample comprised PBMCs from blood, obtained about 40 days after vaccination. The chain recombines TRBV7-8 with TRBJ2-2; D is undetermined. This TCR was sampled from a man aged 50-60 years who received an inactivated influenza vaccine. CDR3 sequence reads: CASSLVGWNSAGELFF. CDR3 in DNA: TGTGCCAGCAGCTTAGTTGGATGGAATAGTGCCGGGGAGCTGTTTTTT.